This paragraph reports one TCR beta chain. This clone was detected a few times. Its antigen specificity is not known. No base-level quality is on record; no much larger clone is a single base apart. The data originate from a study of a mutant IDH1 vaccine in newly diagnosed glioma (dated by TCRdb to 2020 to 2022). Some background on the complete study: Of the approximately 35 treated patients, around 62% were male and 37.5% were female, and a mean age of 40.4 years was recorded. Prior to enrollment, patients had been given standard therapy consisting of radiotherapy alone, temozolomide alone, or radiochemotherapy with temozolomide, with the combination given to most patients. Peripheral blood was drawn at six visits: V03 (baseline), V05, V07, V10, V12 and V13. Longitudinal TCRB deep sequencing was done for 25 to 30 treated patients, wherever samples were available for exploratory analyses. Points the paper makes about the study in general: The authors noted that analyses of patient blood samples could not be reproduced because of sample limitations. PBMC samples for TCRB deep sequencing were selected based on availability. Across multiple MHC alleles, vaccine-induced immune responses were seen in roughly 93% of patients. Pseudoprogression appeared unrelated to alterations in the top peripheral T cell clonotypes detected by TCRB sequencing.

The germline V gene yields MDHEN for CDR1 and SYDVKM for CDR2. Here V drops 8 bases and J drops 4 bases, and the junction holds 10 bases not matched to any gene. The cysteine opens and the phenylalanine closes a CDR3 of 15 amino acids. The read is trimmed to its CDR3 DNA, 45 bases read in frame from base 1. Preparation of the library involved the immunoSEQ multiplex PCR assay. The hsTCRB Kit was used according to the manufacturer's protocol to amplify rearranged TCR beta chain sequences. TCRB libraries were sequenced on an Illumina MiSeq. Concerning the study's data processing: The kit vendor's proprietary platform handled demultiplexing, trimming and gene mapping. TCRdb mirrors the immuneACCESS table, restricted to in-frame sequences. Some clones are absent from its copies; in checked studies, under half trace to an unresolved V gene, and the reason for the others is unknown. V and J calls plus clone size are reproduced from that table; the DNA served to infer D and trimming. The table for this sample lists about 88,000 clones; about four fifths of them were counted only once. The ten largest clonotypes hold less than 6.5% of the sample.

The time point label corresponds to: baseline, week 1 (first vaccination visit). The meaning of the sample's treatment or condition label: pre-vaccination baseline after standard-of-care therapy. The donors had newly diagnosed IDH1-mutant astrocytomas of WHO grade 3 or 4 that showed loss of nuclear ATRX. The samples were drawn from NOA16, a multicentre, single-arm, open-label phase I trial in Germany that tested a mutant IDH1 peptide vaccine in humans for the first time. Blood drawn at visit V03 was used as the baseline sample for immunogenicity testing. Genomic DNA for TCRB sequencing was extracted from EDTA blood using the DNeasy Blood and Tissue Kit.

This TCR came from a man aged 40-49 years with glioma. Some clones in this sample may be carry-over from other donors' samples. The chain was built from TRBV28 and TRBJ1-5; 8 central nucleotides agree with TRBD1. Sample: PBMCs, taken from a glioma patient treated with radiotherapy, temozolomide or both. Here the CDR3 is given as CASLLRDRWNQPQHF. The sequenced DNA is TGTGCCAGCCTTCTCCGGGACAGGTGGAATCAGCCCCAGCATTTT.